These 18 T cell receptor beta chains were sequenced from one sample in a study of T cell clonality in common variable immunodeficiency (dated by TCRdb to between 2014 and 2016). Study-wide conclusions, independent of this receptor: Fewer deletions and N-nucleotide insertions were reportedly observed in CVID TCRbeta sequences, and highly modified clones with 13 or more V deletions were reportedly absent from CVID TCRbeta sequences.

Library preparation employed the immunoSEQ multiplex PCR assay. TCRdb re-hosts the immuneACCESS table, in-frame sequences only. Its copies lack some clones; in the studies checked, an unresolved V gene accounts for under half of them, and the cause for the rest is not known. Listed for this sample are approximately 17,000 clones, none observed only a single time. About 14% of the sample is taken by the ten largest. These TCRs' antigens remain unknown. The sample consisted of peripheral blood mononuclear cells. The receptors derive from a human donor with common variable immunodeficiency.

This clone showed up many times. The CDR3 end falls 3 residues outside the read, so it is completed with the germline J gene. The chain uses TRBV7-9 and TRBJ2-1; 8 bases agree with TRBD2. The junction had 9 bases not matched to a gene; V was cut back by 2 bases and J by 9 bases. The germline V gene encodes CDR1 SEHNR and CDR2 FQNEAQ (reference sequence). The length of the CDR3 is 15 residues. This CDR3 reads CASSLPSGRVGEQFF. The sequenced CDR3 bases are TGTGCCAGCAGCTTACCCAGCGGGAGAGTGGGTGAG.

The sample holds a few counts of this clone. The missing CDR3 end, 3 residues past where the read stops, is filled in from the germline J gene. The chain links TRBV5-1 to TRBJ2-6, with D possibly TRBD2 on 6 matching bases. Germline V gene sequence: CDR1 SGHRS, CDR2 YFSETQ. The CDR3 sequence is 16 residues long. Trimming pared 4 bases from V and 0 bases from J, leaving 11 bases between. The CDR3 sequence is CASSGMGGSGANVLTF. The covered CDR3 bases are TGCGCCAGCAGCGGGATGGGGGGCTCTGGGGCCAACGTC.

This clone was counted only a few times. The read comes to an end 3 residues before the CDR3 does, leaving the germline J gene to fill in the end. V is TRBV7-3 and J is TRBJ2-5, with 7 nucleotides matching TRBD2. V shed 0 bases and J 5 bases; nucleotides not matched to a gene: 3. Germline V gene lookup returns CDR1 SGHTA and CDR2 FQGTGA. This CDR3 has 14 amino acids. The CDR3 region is CASSLTSGGETQYF. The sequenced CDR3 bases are TGTGCCAGCAGCTTAACATCCGGGGGGGAGACC.

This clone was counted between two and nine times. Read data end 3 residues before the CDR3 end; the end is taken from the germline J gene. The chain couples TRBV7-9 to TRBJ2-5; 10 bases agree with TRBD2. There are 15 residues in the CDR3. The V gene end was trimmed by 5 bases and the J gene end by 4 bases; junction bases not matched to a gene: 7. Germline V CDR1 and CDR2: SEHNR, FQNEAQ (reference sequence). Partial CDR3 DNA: TGTGCCAGCAGCAAGCTAGCGGGAGCTAGAGAGACC. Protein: CASSKLAGARET. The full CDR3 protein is CASSKLAGARETQYF.

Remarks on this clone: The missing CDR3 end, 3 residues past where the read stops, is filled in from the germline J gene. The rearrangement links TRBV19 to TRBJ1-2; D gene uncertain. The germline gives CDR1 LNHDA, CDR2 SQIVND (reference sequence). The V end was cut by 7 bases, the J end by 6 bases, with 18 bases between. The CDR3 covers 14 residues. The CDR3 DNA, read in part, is TGTGCCAGTACCCAGGACTTTTCTATCGATGGC. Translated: CASTQDFSIDG. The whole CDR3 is CASTQDFSIDGYTF.

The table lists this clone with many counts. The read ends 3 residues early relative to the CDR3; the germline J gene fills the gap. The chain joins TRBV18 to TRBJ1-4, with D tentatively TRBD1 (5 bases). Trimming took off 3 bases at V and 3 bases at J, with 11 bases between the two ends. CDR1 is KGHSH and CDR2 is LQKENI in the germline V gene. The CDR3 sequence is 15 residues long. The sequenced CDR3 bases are TGTGCCAGCTCACCGGGCAGGGAAGCTAATGAAAAA. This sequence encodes CASSPGREANEK. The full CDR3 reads CASSPGREANEKLFF.

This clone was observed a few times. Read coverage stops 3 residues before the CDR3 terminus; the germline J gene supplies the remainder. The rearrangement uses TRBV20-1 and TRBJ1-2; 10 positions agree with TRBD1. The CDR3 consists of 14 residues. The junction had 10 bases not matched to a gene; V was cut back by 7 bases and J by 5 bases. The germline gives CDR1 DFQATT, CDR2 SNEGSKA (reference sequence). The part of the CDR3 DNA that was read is TGCAGTGTTCCAGATCGGACAGGGGGATATGGC. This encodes CSVPDRTGGYG. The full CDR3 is CSVPDRTGGYGYTF.

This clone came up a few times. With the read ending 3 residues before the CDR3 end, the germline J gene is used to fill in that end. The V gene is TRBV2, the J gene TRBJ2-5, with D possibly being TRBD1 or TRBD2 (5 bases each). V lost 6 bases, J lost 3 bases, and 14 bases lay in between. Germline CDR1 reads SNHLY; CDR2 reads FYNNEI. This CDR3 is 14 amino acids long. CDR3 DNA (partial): TGTGCCAGCAGGCGACTTAGAGGGGAAGAGACC. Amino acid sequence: CASRRLRGEET. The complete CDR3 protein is CASRRLRGEETQYF.

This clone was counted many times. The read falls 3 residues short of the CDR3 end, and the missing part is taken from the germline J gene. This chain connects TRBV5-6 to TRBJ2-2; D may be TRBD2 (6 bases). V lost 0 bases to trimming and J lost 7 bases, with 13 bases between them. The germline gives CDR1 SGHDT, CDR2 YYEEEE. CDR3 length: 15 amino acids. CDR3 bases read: TGTGCCAGCAGCTTGGCCGGGGGACGGGTCGGGGAG. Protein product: CASSLAGGRVGE. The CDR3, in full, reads CASSLAGGRVGELFF.

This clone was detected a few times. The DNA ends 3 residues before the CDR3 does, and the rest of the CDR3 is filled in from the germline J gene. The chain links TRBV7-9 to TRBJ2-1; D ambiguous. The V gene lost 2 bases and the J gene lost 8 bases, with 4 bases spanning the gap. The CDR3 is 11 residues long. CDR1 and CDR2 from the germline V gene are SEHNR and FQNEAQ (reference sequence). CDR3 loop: CASSLSYEQFF. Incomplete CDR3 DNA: TGTGCCAGCAGCTTATCGTATGAG.

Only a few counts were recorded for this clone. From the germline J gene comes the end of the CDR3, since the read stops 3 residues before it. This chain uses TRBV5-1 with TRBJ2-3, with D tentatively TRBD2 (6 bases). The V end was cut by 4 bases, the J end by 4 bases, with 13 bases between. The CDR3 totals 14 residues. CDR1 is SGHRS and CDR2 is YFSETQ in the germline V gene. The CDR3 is CASSQDTGADTQYF. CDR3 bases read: TGCGCCAGCAGCCAGGACACGGGAGCAGATACG.

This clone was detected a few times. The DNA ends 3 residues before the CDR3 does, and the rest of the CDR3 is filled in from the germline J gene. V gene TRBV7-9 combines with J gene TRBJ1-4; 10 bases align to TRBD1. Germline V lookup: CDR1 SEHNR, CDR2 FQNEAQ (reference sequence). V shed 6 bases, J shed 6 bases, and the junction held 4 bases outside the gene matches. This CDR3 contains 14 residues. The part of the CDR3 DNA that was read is TGTGCCAGCAGTCCCGGGACAGGGGATGAAAAA. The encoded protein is CASSPGTGDEK. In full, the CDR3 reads CASSPGTGDEKLFF.

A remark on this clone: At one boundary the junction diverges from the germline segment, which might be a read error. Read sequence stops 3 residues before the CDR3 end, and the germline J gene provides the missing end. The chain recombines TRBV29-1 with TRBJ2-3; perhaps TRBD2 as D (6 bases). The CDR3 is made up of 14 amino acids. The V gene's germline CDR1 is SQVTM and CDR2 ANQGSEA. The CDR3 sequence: CGVGVGGRTDTQYF. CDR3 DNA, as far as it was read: TGCGGCGTTGGGGTGGGGGGACGCACAGATACG.

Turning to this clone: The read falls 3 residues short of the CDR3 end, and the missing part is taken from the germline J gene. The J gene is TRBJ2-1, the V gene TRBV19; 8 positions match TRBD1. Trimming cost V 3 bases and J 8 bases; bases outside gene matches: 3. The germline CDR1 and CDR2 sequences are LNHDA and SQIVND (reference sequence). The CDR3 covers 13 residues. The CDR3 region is CASSIDRGDEQFF. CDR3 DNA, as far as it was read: TGTGCCAGTAGTATCGACAGGGGAGATGAG.

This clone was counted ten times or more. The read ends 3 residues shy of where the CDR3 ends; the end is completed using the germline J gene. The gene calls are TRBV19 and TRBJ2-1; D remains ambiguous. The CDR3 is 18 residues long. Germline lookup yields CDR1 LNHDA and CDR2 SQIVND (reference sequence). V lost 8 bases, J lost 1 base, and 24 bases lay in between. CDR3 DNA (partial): TGTGCCAGTCCTCCCGCTCCACACCCCATCAGGTCCTACAATGAG. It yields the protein CASPPAPHPIRSYNE. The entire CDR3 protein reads CASPPAPHPIRSYNEQFF. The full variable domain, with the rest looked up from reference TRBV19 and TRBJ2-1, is DGGITQSPKYLFRKEGQNVTLSCEQNLNHDAMYWYRQDPGQGLRLIYYSQIVNDFQKGDIAEGYSVSREKKESFPLTVTSAQKNPTAFYLCASPPAPHPIRSYNEQFFGPGTRLTVL.

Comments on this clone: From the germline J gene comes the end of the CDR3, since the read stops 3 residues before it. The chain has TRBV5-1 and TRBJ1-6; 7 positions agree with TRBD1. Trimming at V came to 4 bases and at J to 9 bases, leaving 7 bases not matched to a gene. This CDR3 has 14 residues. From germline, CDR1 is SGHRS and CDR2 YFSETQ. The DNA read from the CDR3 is TGCGCCAGCAGCATTCGACAGGGTAGTTCACCC. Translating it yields CASSIRQGSSP. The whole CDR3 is CASSIRQGSSPLHF.

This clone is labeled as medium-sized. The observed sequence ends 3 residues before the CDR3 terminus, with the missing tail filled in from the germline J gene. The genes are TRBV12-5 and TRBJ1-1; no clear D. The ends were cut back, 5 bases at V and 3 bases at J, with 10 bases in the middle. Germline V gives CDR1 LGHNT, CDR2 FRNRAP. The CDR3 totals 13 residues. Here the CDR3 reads CASGAAEYTEAFF. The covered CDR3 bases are TGTGCTAGTGGTGCGGCAGAGTACACTGAA.

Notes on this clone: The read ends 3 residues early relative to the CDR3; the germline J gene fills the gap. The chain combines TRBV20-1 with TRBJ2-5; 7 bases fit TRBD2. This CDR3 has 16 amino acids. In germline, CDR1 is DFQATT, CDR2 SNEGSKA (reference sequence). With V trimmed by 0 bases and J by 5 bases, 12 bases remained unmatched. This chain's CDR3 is CSAREGAERGVETQYF. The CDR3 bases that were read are TGCAGTGCTAGAGAAGGGGCGGAGCGGGGAGTGGAGACC.